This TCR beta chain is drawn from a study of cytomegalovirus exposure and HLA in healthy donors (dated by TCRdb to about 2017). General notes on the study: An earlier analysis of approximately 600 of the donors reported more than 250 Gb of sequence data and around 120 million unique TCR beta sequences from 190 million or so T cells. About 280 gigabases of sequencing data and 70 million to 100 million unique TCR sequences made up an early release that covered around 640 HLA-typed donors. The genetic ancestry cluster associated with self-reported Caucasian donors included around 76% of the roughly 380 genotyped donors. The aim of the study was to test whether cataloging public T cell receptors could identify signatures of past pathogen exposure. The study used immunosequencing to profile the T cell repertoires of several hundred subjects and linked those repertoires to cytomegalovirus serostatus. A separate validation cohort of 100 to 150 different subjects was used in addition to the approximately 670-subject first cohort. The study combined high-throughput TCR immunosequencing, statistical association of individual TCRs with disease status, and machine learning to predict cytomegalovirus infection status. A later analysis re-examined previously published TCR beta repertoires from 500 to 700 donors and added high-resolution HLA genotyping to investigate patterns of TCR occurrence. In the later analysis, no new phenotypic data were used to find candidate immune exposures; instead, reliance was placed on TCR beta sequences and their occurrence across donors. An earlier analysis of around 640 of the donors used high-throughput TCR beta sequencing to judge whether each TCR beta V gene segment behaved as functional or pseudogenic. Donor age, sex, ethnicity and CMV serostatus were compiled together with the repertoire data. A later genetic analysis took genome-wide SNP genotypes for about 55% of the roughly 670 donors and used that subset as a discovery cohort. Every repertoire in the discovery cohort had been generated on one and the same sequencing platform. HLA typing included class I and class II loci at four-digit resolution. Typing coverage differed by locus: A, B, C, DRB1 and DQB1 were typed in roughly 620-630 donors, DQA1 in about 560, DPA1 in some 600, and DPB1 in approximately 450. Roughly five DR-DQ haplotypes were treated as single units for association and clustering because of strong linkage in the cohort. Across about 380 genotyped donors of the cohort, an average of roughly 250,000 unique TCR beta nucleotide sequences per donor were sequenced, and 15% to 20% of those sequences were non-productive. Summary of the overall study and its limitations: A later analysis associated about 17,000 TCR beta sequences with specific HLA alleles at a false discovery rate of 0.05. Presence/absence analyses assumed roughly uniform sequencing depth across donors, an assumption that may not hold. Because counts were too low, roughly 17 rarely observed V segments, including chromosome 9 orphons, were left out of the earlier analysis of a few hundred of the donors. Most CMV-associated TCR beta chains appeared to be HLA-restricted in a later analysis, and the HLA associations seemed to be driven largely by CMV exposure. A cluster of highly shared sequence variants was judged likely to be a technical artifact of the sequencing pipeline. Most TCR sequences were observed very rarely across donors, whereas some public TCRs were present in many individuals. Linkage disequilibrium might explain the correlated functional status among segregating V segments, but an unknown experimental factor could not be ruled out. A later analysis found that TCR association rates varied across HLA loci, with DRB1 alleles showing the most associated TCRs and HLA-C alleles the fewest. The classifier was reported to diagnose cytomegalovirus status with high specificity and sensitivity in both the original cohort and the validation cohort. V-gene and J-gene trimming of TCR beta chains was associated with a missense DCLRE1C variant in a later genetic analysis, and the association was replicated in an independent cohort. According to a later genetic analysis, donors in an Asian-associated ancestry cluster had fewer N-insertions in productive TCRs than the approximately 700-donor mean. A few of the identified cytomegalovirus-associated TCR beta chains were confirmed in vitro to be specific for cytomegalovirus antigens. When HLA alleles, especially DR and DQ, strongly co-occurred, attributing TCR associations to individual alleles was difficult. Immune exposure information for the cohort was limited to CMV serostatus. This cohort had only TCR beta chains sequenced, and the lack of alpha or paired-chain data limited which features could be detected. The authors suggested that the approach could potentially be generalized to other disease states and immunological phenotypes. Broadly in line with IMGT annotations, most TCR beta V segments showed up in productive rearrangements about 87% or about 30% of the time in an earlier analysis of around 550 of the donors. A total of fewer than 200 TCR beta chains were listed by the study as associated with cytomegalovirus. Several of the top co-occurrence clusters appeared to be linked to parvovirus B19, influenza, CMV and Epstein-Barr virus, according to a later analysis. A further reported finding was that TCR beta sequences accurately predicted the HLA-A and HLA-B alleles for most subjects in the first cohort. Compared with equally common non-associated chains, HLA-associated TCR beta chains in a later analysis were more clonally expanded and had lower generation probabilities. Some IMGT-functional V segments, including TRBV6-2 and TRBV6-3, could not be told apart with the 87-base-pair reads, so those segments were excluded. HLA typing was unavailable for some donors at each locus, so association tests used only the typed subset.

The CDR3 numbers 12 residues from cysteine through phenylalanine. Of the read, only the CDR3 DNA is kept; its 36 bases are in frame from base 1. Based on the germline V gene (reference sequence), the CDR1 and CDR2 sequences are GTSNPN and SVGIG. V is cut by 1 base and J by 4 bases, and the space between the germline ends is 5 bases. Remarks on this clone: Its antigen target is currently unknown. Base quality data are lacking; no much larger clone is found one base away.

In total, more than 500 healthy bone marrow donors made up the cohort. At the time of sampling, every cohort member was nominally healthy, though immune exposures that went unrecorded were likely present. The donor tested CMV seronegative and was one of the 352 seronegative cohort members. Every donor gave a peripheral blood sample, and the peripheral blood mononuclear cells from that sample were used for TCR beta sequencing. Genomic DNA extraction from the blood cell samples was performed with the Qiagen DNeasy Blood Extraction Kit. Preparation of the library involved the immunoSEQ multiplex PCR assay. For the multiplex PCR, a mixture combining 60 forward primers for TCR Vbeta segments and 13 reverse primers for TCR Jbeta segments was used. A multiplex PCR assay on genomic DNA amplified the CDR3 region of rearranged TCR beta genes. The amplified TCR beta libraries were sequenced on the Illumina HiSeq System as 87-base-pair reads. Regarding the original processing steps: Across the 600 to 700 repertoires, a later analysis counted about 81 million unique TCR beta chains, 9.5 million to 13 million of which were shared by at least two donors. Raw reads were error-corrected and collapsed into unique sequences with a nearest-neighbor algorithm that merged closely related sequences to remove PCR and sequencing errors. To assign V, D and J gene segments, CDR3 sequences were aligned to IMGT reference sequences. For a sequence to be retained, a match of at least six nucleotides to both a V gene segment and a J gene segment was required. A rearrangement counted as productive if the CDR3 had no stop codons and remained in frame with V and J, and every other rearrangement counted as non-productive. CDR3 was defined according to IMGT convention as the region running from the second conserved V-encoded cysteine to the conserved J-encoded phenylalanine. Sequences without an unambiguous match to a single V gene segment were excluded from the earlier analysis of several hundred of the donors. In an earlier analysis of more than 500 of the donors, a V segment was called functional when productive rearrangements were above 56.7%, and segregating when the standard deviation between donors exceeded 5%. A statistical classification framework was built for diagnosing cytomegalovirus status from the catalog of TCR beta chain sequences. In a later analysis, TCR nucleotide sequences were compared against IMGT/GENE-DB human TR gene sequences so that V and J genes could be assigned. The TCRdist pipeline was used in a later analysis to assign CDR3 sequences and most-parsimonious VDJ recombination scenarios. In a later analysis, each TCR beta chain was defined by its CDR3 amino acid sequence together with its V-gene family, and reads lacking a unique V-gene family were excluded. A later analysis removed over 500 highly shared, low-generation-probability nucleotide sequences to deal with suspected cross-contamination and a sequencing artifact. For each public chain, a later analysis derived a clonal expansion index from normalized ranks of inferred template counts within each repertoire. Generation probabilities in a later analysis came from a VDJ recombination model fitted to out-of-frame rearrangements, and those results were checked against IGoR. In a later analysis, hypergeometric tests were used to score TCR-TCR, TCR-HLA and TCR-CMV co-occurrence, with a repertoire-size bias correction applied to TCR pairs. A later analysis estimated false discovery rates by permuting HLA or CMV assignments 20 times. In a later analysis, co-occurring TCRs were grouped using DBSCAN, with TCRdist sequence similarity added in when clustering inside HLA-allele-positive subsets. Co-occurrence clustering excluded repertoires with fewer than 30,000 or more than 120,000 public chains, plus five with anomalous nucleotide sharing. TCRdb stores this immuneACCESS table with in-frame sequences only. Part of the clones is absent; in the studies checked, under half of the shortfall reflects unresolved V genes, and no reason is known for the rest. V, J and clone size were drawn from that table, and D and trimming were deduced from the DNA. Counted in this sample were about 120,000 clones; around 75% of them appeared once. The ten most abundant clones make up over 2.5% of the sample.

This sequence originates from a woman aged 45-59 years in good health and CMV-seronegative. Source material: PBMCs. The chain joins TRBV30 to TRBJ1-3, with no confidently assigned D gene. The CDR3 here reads CAWSAQGNTIYF. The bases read TGTGCCTGGAGTGCGCAGGGAAACACCATATATTTT.